These T cell receptor beta chains were read from a single sample in a study of blood T cell repertoires in COVID-19. The repertoire was sequenced with immunoSEQ multiplex PCR; TCRdb's copy has only in-frame clones and lacks some. The repertoire has fewer than 35,000 clones, roughly 90% of them found once; the top ten carry about an eighth. Sequenced sample: peripheral blood. These receptors were taken from a human donor in a cohort sampled during active COVID-19. Both conserved end residues are part of each CDR3. The order of the fields is CDR3 DNA, CDR3 protein, clone size, D gene, V gene, J gene. D genes are given only for firm matches. The size of a clone is reported for some rows only, either as once, few or many, or as a class for expanded clones.

TGTGCCACCAGTGATTCCAGCGCTATCGACAATGAGCAGTTCTTC	CATSDSSAIDNEQFF	once	-	TRBV24-1	TRBJ2-1
TGTGCCAGCAGCCAGGCGGGACAGGCACACTACGAGCAGTACTTC	CASSQAGQAHYEQYF	-	TRBD1	TRBV4-2	TRBJ2-7
TGTGCCAGCAGCATAGGGGGCTCTGATAAAAATCAGCCCCAGCATTTT	CASSIGGSDKNQPQHF	-	TRBD1	TRBV7-9	TRBJ1-5
TGTGCCAGCAGTTTAGGACAGGGGAGTCGGCCCCAGCATTTT	CASSLGQGSRPQHF	once	TRBD1	TRBV2	TRBJ1-5
TGTGCCAGCAGTCCTTACCCCGGGACGGGAGACACTGAAGCTTTCTTT	CASSPYPGTGDTEAFF	-	-	TRBV28	TRBJ1-1
TGTGCCAGTAGTATCAGCTGGAGCTCCTACAATGAGCAGTTCTTC	CASSISWSSYNEQFF	-	-	TRBV19	TRBJ2-1
TGTGCCAGCAGCTTTCGGGGGGGTACGAACACCGGGGAGCTGTTTTTT	CASSFRGGTNTGELFF	-	TRBD2	TRBV5-5	TRBJ2-2
TGTGCCATCAGTGAGTGGACAACGAATGGCTACACCTTC	CAISEWTTNGYTF	-	-	TRBV10-3	TRBJ1-2
TGTGCCAGCAGTTTAAACGGGGTCTCTGAAGCTTTCTTT	CASSLNGVSEAFF	-	-	TRBV12-3/TRBV12-4	TRBJ1-1
TGTGCCAGCAGCTCCCAGGGGGGCATCTCTGGGCATCAGCCCCAGCATTTT	CASSSQGGISGHQPQHF	-	TRBD1	TRBV7-2	TRBJ1-5
TGTGCCAGCATGGGACTGATGAACACTGAAGCTTTCTTT	CASMGLMNTEAFF	-	-	TRBV27	TRBJ1-1
TGTGCCAGCAGCTCCTCTAGCGGGAGGGCCGATAACAATGAGCAGTTCTTC	CASSSSSGRADNNEQFF	-	TRBD2	TRBV7-3	TRBJ2-1
TGTGCCAGCACTACCGACGGGACAGGTCACCGAGGGGGCAATCAGCCCCAGCATTTT	CASTTDGTGHRGGNQPQHF	-	TRBD1	TRBV28	TRBJ1-5
TGTGCCAGCAGGACAGGGGGCGTCGGCTACACCTTC	CASRTGGVGYTF	-	TRBD1	TRBV2	TRBJ1-2
TGTGCCTGGGGATCAGGGGGCGTATACTTGAGCACTGAAGCTTTCTTT	CAWGSGGVYLSTEAFF	-	TRBD1	TRBV30	TRBJ1-1
TGTGCCAGCACCCCTGAAGGGAGGGCCTACAATGAGCAGTTCTTC	CASTPEGRAYNEQFF	-	TRBD2	TRBV27	TRBJ2-1
TGTGCCAGCAGCTCTAGCGGGAGGGCCTCAGAGACCCAGTACTTC	CASSSSGRASETQYF	-	TRBD2	TRBV6-5	TRBJ2-5
TGCGCCAGCAGCACATCCAACACTGAAGCTTTCTTT	CASSTSNTEAFF	-	-	TRBV5-1	TRBJ1-1
TGCAGCGCCGCGGGGGGGGGCGGCTTGGAAGCTTTCTTT	CSAAGGGGLEAFF	-	-	TRBV29-1	TRBJ1-1
TGTGCCATCAGTGCAACTAGCTGGACCGGGGAGCTGTTTTTT	CAISATSWTGELFF	-	-	TRBV10-3	TRBJ2-2
TGTGCCTGGAGTAATTCAGGCACTAACTATGGCTACACCTTC	CAWSNSGTNYGYTF	-	-	TRBV30	TRBJ1-2
TGTGCCAGCAGCTCCACCGGGACAGGGGGCAGCTACACCTTC	CASSSTGTGGSYTF	few	TRBD1	TRBV6-6	TRBJ1-2
TGTGCCAGCAGTTACACCGGACAGGGAGCTGAAGCTTTCTTT	CASSYTGQGAEAFF	-	TRBD1	TRBV6-5	TRBJ1-1
TGTGCCAGCACCAGGGTTCAAGAGACCCAGTACTTC	CASTRVQETQYF	-	-	TRBV2	TRBJ2-5
TGTGCCAGCAGTTTACCGGGCAGGGGCCATAGCACAGATACGCAGTATTTT	CASSLPGRGHSTDTQYF	-	-	TRBV28	TRBJ2-3
TGTGCCAGCAGCTCCGGGGGGTTGCAGACCCAGTACTTC	CASSSGGLQTQYF	-	TRBD2	TRBV7-3	TRBJ2-5
TGTGCCAGCGGGCCAGGCCGCACAGATACGCAGTATTTT	CASGPGRTDTQYF	-	-	TRBV2	TRBJ2-3
TGTGCCAGCAGCTTTCGGGCGGGGTACGAGCAGTACTTC	CASSFRAGYEQYF	-	-	TRBV11-3	TRBJ2-7
TGTGCCAGCGTACTAGCGGGAGTAGAGACCCAGTACTTC	CASVLAGVETQYF	-	TRBD2	TRBV3-1/TRBV3-2	TRBJ2-5
TGTGCCAGCAGCTTAGGTGCAGGGGGCTTTGACGAGCAGTACTTC	CASSLGAGGFDEQYF	-	TRBD1	TRBV11-1	TRBJ2-7
TGCAGCGTTGTTGTACAGGTTGAAGCTTTCTTT	CSVVVQVEAFF	-	-	TRBV29-1	TRBJ1-1
TGTGCCTGGAGGATTCACGGGAGCTCCTACAATGAGCAGTTCTTC	CAWRIHGSSYNEQFF	-	-	TRBV30	TRBJ2-1
TGTGCCAGCAGCCTGACCTCTAGCGCACTGGCCTACAATGAGCAGTTCTTC	CASSLTSSALAYNEQFF	once	-	TRBV7-8	TRBJ2-1
TGTGCCAGCAGCCGAGGACGGGAGTCCTACGAGCAGTACTTC	CASSRGRESYEQYF	-	-	TRBV7-8	TRBJ2-7
TGTGCCAGCAGCATCCATTACGAGCAGTACTTC	CASSIHYEQYF	-	-	TRBV7-8	TRBJ2-7
TGTGCCAGCAGCGACGGGTGGCGGGGCTCCTACAATGAGCAGTTCTTC	CASSDGWRGSYNEQFF	-	-	TRBV9	TRBJ2-1
TGTGCCAGCAGCCTAACCCCGGGACTCCGAAGGGGTTACAATGAGCAGTTCTTC	CASSLTPGLRRGYNEQFF	-	-	TRBV27	TRBJ2-1
TGTGCCAGCAGTTTAATTGAGGGTAACAATCAGCCCCAGCATTTT	CASSLIEGNNQPQHF	-	-	TRBV28	TRBJ1-5
TGTGCCAGCAGCGTAGGTCCGACAGGGCCCGAGCAGTACTTC	CASSVGPTGPEQYF	-	TRBD1	TRBV9	TRBJ2-7
TGTGCCAGCAGCTCGGACAGGGGGCTTAGCAATCAGCCCCAGCATTTT	CASSSDRGLSNQPQHF	-	TRBD1	TRBV5-6	TRBJ1-5
TGTGCCAGCAGTTTTCGGGACAGTATCACAGATACGCAGTATTTT	CASSFRDSITDTQYF	-	TRBD1	TRBV27	TRBJ2-3
TGTGCCAGCAGGATTAGCAGTGAGCAGTTCTTC	CASRISSEQFF	-	-	TRBV6-6	TRBJ2-1
TGTGCCTGGAGTTTGAGTTATGGCTACACCTTC	CAWSLSYGYTF	-	-	TRBV30	TRBJ1-2
TGTGCCACCAGATCGAGCTCTGGAAACACCATATATTTT	CATRSSSGNTIYF	-	-	TRBV25-1	TRBJ1-3
TGTGCCAGCTCACCCCCCCAGGGCTCCTACGAGCAGTACTTC	CASSPPQGSYEQYF	-	-	TRBV18	TRBJ2-7
TGTGCCAGCAGCCCGAATATAATCGTCCCACGGCAGCCCCAGCATTTT	CASSPNIIVPRQPQHF	-	-	TRBV28	TRBJ1-5
TGTGCCAGCAGTCCCACCCTGGACAGGGCAGATGGCTACACCTTC	CASSPTLDRADGYTF	-	TRBD1	TRBV6-6	TRBJ1-2
TGTGCCTGGAGTTGGCTAGCGGGAGAGGATGAGCAGTTCTTC	CAWSWLAGEDEQFF	-	TRBD2	TRBV30	TRBJ2-1
TGTGCCAGTAGTCTTCTCCCCGCTAGCGGGAGAAACACGCAGTTCTTC	CASSLLPASGRNTQFF	-	TRBD2	TRBV19	TRBJ2-1
TGTGCCACCAGTGACCCCGGACAGGCGAACACCGGGGAGCTGTTTTTT	CATSDPGQANTGELFF	-	TRBD1	TRBV24-1	TRBJ2-2
TGTGCCAGCAGTGTAGCCGGGGTCTCTGGGGCCAACGTCCTGACTTTC	CASSVAGVSGANVLTF	-	-	TRBV28	TRBJ2-6
TGTGCCAGCAGTCCGCGGACATCTAATGAAAAACTGTTTTTT	CASSPRTSNEKLFF	-	-	TRBV27	TRBJ1-4
TGTGCCAGCAGCTTAACTGGCGGGGGAGCCAAAAACATTCAGTACTTC	CASSLTGGGAKNIQYF	-	TRBD2	TRBV7-9	TRBJ2-4